This TCR beta chain was captured in a study of control samples from healthy donors and cancer patients. The protocol was immunoSEQ multiplex PCR, while the TCRdb copy is restricted to in-frame clones and leaves out a portion. The sample consists of roughly 94,000 clones, 84% of them appearing once. The J segment lost 7 bases and the V segment lost 6 bases, leaving 5 bases of the junction unmatched. Germline lookup yields CDR1 MNHEY and CDR2 SVGAGI. CDR3 size: 14 residues. The sample was PBMCs. This clonotype was sampled from a man between 70 and 80 years old with lung cancer. V gene TRBV6-5 combines with J gene TRBJ1-6; 8 nucleotides match TRBD1. CDR3 nucleotides: TGTGCCAGCAGATTTGACAGGGGAAATTCACCCCTCCACTTT. This translates into CASRFDRGNSPLHF.